A selection of T cell receptor beta chains follows, all from one sample in a study of T-cell reconstitution after alpha-beta-depleted transplantation in children. TCRdb reprocessed the PCR reads with MiXCR, giving one entry per CDR3 protein. The sample lists 780,000 or so distinct CDR3 sequences, roughly 16% seen once, with about 4.6% in the top ten. Sample: PBMCs, mostly from graft donor cells, taken 360 days after TCRalphabeta/CD19-depleted stem cell transplant. The source is a male patient under 18 who had a stem cell transplant for acute lymphoblastic leukemia, so the T cells may come from the graft donor. Both conserved end residues are part of each CDR3. A D gene is named only where the DNA matches it firmly. Size values are once, few and many counts, or a class for expanded clones, and some rows have none.

D gene: NA; J gene: TRBJ2-1; clone size: NA; V gene: TRBV10-1; CDR3 DNA: TGCGCCCGCAGAAAGATATGGGAGCAGTTCTTC; CDR3 protein: CARRKIWEQFF
D gene: NA; J gene: TRBJ1-5; clone size: NA; V gene: TRBV5-1; CDR3 DNA: TGCGCCAGCAGCCCGGGACGGATGCAGGGACAGCCCCAGCATTTT; CDR3 protein: CASSPGRMQGQPQHF
D gene: TRBD2; J gene: TRBJ2-5; clone size: few; V gene: TRBV6-1; CDR3 DNA: TGTGCCAGCCACCGGCTCGGACTAGCGGTGGAGACCCAGTACTTC; CDR3 protein: CASHRLGLAVETQYF
D gene: NA; J gene: TRBJ1-3; clone size: NA; V gene: TRBV18; CDR3 DNA: TGTGCCAGCTCACCATATCTGGAAACTGGAAACACCATATATTTT; CDR3 protein: CASSPYLETGNTIYF
D gene: NA; J gene: TRBJ2-6; clone size: NA; V gene: TRBV5-5; CDR3 DNA: TGTGCCAGCAGCTTTTTTTTCGGAACCCCCTCTGGGGCCAACGTCCTGACTTTC; CDR3 protein: CASSFFFGTPSGANVLTF
D gene: NA; J gene: TRBJ2-1; clone size: NA; V gene: TRBV30; CDR3 DNA: TGTGCCTGGAGTGTAAGAAGGGACTCGTTCCATAATGAGCAGTTCTTC; CDR3 protein: CAWSVRRDSFHNEQFF
D gene: TRBD2; J gene: TRBJ2-3; clone size: NA; V gene: TRBV20-1; CDR3 DNA: TGCAGTGCACCCCCTAGCGGGAGGGCAGATACGCAGTATTTT; CDR3 protein: CSAPPSGRADTQYF
D gene: NA; J gene: TRBJ1-2; clone size: NA; V gene: TRBV7-2; CDR3 DNA: TGTGCCAGCAGCTCATACAGGGTTAGCTATGGCTACACCTTC; CDR3 protein: CASSSYRVSYGYTF
D gene: NA; J gene: TRBJ2-1; clone size: NA; V gene: TRBV11-2; CDR3 DNA: TGTGCCAGCAGCTTAGGACCAGAACAGGAACTCAATGAGCAGTTCTTC; CDR3 protein: CASSLGPEQELNEQFF
D gene: NA; J gene: TRBJ2-7; clone size: few; V gene: TRBV9; CDR3 DNA: TGTGCCAGCAGCGTAGCTACTGCAGCCTACGAGCAGTACTTC; CDR3 protein: CASSVATAAYEQYF
D gene: NA; J gene: TRBJ2-5; clone size: many; V gene: TRBV20-1; CDR3 DNA: TGCAGTGCTAGGGACCCGGGACGGACTGGAGAGACCCAGTACTTC; CDR3 protein: CSARDPGRTGETQYF
D gene: TRBD2; J gene: TRBJ2-1; clone size: NA; V gene: TRBV7-3; CDR3 DNA: TGTGCCAGCAGCACCAGCGGGGGTGAGCAGTTCTTC; CDR3 protein: CASSTSGGEQFF
D gene: NA; J gene: TRBJ2-7; clone size: many; V gene: TRBV21-1; CDR3 DNA: TGTGCCAGCCCCCTGTTCTTGGGCGGCTACGAGCAGTACTTC; CDR3 protein: CASPLFLGGYEQYF
D gene: NA; J gene: TRBJ1-2; clone size: NA; V gene: TRBV18; CDR3 DNA: TGTGCCAGCTCACCAGCGGGGGCATACTATGGCTACACCTTC; CDR3 protein: CASSPAGAYYGYTF
D gene: TRBD1; J gene: TRBJ2-1; clone size: many; V gene: TRBV12-3/TRBV12-4; CDR3 DNA: TGTGCCAGCAGTTGGGACAGGGTAGGGAATGAGCAGTTCTTC; CDR3 protein: CASSWDRVGNEQFF
D gene: TRBD1; J gene: TRBJ1-3; clone size: many; V gene: TRBV9; CDR3 DNA: TGTGCCAGCAGCGTAGGATCAGGGGGAAGAAACACCATATATTTT; CDR3 protein: CASSVGSGGRNTIYF
D gene: NA; J gene: TRBJ2-5; clone size: many; V gene: TRBV20-1; CDR3 DNA: TGCAGTGCTAGGGATGGACTGGGGGGGACCCAGTACTTC; CDR3 protein: CSARDGLGGTQYF
D gene: NA; J gene: TRBJ2-1; clone size: NA; V gene: TRBV10-2; CDR3 DNA: TGCGCCAGCCTTGGGACCCCGCTAGTGCTTGCCAATGAGCAGTTCTTC; CDR3 protein: CASLGTPLVLANEQFF
D gene: TRBD1; J gene: TRBJ2-3; clone size: many; V gene: TRBV6-1; CDR3 DNA: TGTGCCAGTAACCGGGACAGGGGCACAGATACGCAGTATTTT; CDR3 protein: CASNRDRGTDTQYF
D gene: TRBD2; J gene: TRBJ2-7; clone size: few; V gene: TRBV4-2; CDR3 DNA: TGTGCCAGCAGCCAAGACGGCCTAGCGGGAGGGTGGTCCTACGAGCAGTACTTC; CDR3 protein: CASSQDGLAGGWSYEQYF
D gene: TRBD2; J gene: TRBJ2-5; clone size: NA; V gene: TRBV5-1; CDR3 DNA: TGCGCCAGCAGCCGGACTAGCGGGAGGATTAGGCAAGAGACCCAGTACTTC; CDR3 protein: CASSRTSGRIRQETQYF
D gene: NA; J gene: TRBJ2-1; clone size: NA; V gene: TRBV15; CDR3 DNA: TGTGCCACACTGCATTCGGACCGCATGGAGCAGTTCTTC; CDR3 protein: CATLHSDRMEQFF
D gene: NA; J gene: TRBJ1-2; clone size: few; V gene: TRBV11-2; CDR3 DNA: TGTGCCAGCAGCTTAGGGCCGGACCCTGTAGTCTATGGCTACACCTTC; CDR3 protein: CASSLGPDPVVYGYTF
D gene: TRBD2; J gene: TRBJ2-7; clone size: once; V gene: TRBV20-1; CDR3 DNA: TGCTGCGCCCGAGAATTGGGAGCGGGAGCTTCCTACGAGCAGTACTTC; CDR3 protein: CCARELGAGASYEQYF
D gene: NA; J gene: TRBJ1-2; clone size: few; V gene: TRBV5-6; CDR3 DNA: TGTGCCAGCAGCTTTGGGACGCGCAACTATGGCTACACCTTC; CDR3 protein: CASSFGTRNYGYTF
D gene: TRBD2; J gene: TRBJ2-7; clone size: NA; V gene: TRBV29-1; CDR3 DNA: TGCAGCGTTGAACAAGCGGGACCCTCCTACGAGCAGTACTTC; CDR3 protein: CSVEQAGPSYEQYF
D gene: TRBD1; J gene: TRBJ2-7; clone size: many; V gene: TRBV5-1; CDR3 DNA: TGCGCCAGCAGCGAAGTCGACAGGGACGAGCAGTACTTC; CDR3 protein: CASSEVDRDEQYF
D gene: NA; J gene: TRBJ2-7; clone size: NA; V gene: TRBV12-3/TRBV12-4; CDR3 DNA: TGTGCCAGCAGTGAGGGGTACAGTTACTACGAGCAGTACTTC; CDR3 protein: CASSEGYSYYEQYF